These T cell receptor beta chains were read from a single sample in a study of T cell clonotyping in hematopoietic cell transplantation. Here immunoSEQ multiplex PCR was the method, and the copy in TCRdb shows in-frame clones only, minus some. Of about 10,000 clones in the sample, around nine tenths were seen once. Sample: peripheral blood mononuclear cells, taken before stem cell transplant. These receptors were collected from a woman aged 45 to 65 with chronic myeloid leukemia. Some clones in this sample may be carry-over from other donors' samples. Each CDR3 is given with its conserved first and last residue. A D gene is named only where the DNA matches it firmly. Size is stated for part of the rows, as once, few or many counts, or as a class when the clone is expanded.

j_call v_call d_call clone_size cdr3_aa
TRBJ2-1 TRBV11-3 - - CASSLDRISAQFF
TRBJ1-2 TRBV5-4 - - CASSIGQLDYGYTF
TRBJ2-7 TRBV9 - - CASSVGSLGRNEQYF
TRBJ1-2 TRBV27 - - CASSRLFGYTF
TRBJ2-7 TRBV4-2 TRBD2 - CASRGTSGSYEQYF
TRBJ2-1 TRBV7-8 - - CASSFADEQFF
TRBJ2-5 TRBV25-1 - - CASSLQETQYF
TRBJ1-4 TRBV28 TRBD1 - CASSDPGGANEKLFF
TRBJ2-5 TRBV5-1 TRBD2 - CASSLPLAGQETQYF
TRBJ2-1 TRBV7-2 TRBD2 - CASSLDRLAGINEQFF
TRBJ2-5 TRBV5-1 TRBD1 - CASSLWDSQETQYF
TRBJ2-7 TRBV5-1 TRBD2 - CASSLGKGAGGGEQYF
TRBJ2-5 TRBV6-5 TRBD2 - CASSYSTGGPDGTQYF
TRBJ2-7 TRBV6-1 TRBD2 once CASSEAGSGSYEQYF
TRBJ2-1 TRBV6-6 - - CASSHPAGEQFF
TRBJ1-2 TRBV6-5 - - CASQDSHYGYTF
TRBJ2-1 TRBV5-4 TRBD1 - CASSFGQGPYNEQFF
TRBJ2-2 TRBV6-1 TRBD1 - CASSETGGIGELFF
TRBJ2-7 TRBV30 - - CAWSYRVAEQYF
TRBJ2-7 TRBV7-9 TRBD1 once CASSELRGQGQKDEQYF
TRBJ2-5 TRBV9 TRBD1 - CASSAGLDRGGETQYF
TRBJ1-2 TRBV2 - - CASSGTASYGYTF
TRBJ1-5 TRBV9 TRBD1 - CASSEHTGGEGQPQHF
TRBJ2-1 TRBV25-1 - - CASSDRAYNEQFF
TRBJ2-1 TRBV4-1 - once CASRKGTQQFF
TRBJ2-7 TRBV5-1 - - CASSLGWDFGYEQYF
TRBJ1-5 TRBV7-9 - - CASSRTEPNQPQHF
TRBJ2-1 TRBV29-1 - - CSVRDNEQFF
TRBJ2-7 TRBV4-3 TRBD2 few CASSQEVGGSPYEQYF